Listed below are T cell receptor beta chains from one sample, sequenced in a study of blood T cell repertoires in COVID-19. Here immunoSEQ multiplex PCR was the method, and the copy in TCRdb shows in-frame clones only, minus some. The sample yields about 140,000 clones, under 90% seen once. Sequencing was done on a sample of peripheral blood. These TCRs come from a man in his 70s who had recovered from COVID-19. Both conserved end residues are part of each CDR3. Each record gives: V gene, CDR3 protein.

v_call: TRBV11-2; cdr3_aa: CASSLSPGQLYGYTF
v_call: TRBV16; cdr3_aa: CASSLSSGQGFWLAEAFF
v_call: TRBV5-3; cdr3_aa: CARSLVRGGDTQYF
v_call: TRBV7-2; cdr3_aa: CASSLVADTEAFF
v_call: TRBV27; cdr3_aa: CASSPTSGDYNEQFF
v_call: TRBV16; cdr3_aa: CASSSPGQGDSPLHF
v_call: TRBV7-8; cdr3_aa: CASRPDYTNTGELFF
v_call: TRBV6-2/TRBV6-3; cdr3_aa: CASSGRFSGELFF
v_call: TRBV6-2/TRBV6-3; cdr3_aa: CASSSRSGALYYGYTF
v_call: TRBV19; cdr3_aa: CATRDSGADTQYF
v_call: TRBV3-1/TRBV3-2; cdr3_aa: CASSLPGFDEKLFF
v_call: TRBV5-1; cdr3_aa: CASSLRHNTGELFF
v_call: TRBV4-2; cdr3_aa: CASSPSFRGRAYEQYF
v_call: TRBV27; cdr3_aa: CASASVRQGALEQYF
v_call: TRBV7-5; cdr3_aa: CARSLSNGTPEETQYF
v_call: TRBV6-5; cdr3_aa: CASTERGTEAFF
v_call: TRBV7-9; cdr3_aa: CASSFRAGAHEQYF
v_call: TRBV7-2; cdr3_aa: CASSLAGGRPDTQYF
v_call: TRBV11-2; cdr3_aa: CASSLVPSVLEQYF
v_call: TRBV5-4; cdr3_aa: CASSLLTGESWGDYGYTF
v_call: TRBV6-2/TRBV6-3; cdr3_aa: CASSPNWREGQETQYF
v_call: TRBV10-3; cdr3_aa: CAIKRAGEGQPQHF
v_call: TRBV7-6; cdr3_aa: CASSLARPSGNTIYF
v_call: TRBV24-1; cdr3_aa: CATRSGPGLAGGYNEQFF
v_call: TRBV5-1; cdr3_aa: CASSATGSSYNEQFF
v_call: TRBV30; cdr3_aa: CAWSVPGPNNSPLHF
v_call: TRBV19; cdr3_aa: CASSINNNEQFF
v_call: TRBV3-1/TRBV3-2; cdr3_aa: CASSRLAGSTDTQYF
v_call: TRBV18; cdr3_aa: CASSGGRADTQYF
v_call: TRBV6-6; cdr3_aa: CASRPPLRTNGGELFF
v_call: TRBV10-3; cdr3_aa: CAILQGDYTGELFF
v_call: TRBV13; cdr3_aa: CASSNSGSSYEQYF
v_call: TRBV10-3; cdr3_aa: CAISQGGRAGGDTQYF
v_call: TRBV7-2; cdr3_aa: CASSFGLGQGRSLNTEAFF
v_call: TRBV25-1; cdr3_aa: CASSILAGGDNEQFF
v_call: TRBV15; cdr3_aa: CATSRDRSAGNTIYF
v_call: TRBV9; cdr3_aa: CASSTSGTDYNEQFF